Sequencing of this T cell receptor (beta chain) was carried out in a study of Graves' ophthalmopathy and Graves' hyperthyroidism. Study-wide findings and caveats: The model flagged ophthalmopathy progression at about 71% sensitivity and about 72% specificity. Blood also contained most of the expanded thyroid clonotypes above 0.001 frequency.

After removal of 6 bases from V and 7 bases from J, the junction contained 8 bases not matched to a gene. The CDR3 is 14 amino acids. CDR1 and CDR2 (germline): SNHLY, FYNNEI. RNA transcripts yielded amplified TCR beta CDR3 regions. RT-PCR was first run with HTBI primers, then multiplex PCR in a second round. Using its own MiXCR run on the multiplex PCR reads, TCRdb lists one record per CDR3 protein. The repertoire holds around 670,000 distinct CDR3 sequences, with approximately 40% as singletons. Moderately to severely active ophthalmopathy under 3 months, CAS at least 3, NOSPECS at least 4. In this cohort, patients with other autoimmune diseases, uncontrolled infections, pregnancy or lactation were excluded. Remarks on this clonotype: Antigen: not known.

Material: peripheral blood. This rearrangement joins TRBV2 to TRBJ1-2; 10 nucleotides line up with TRBD1. This TCR was recovered from an adult man with Graves' ophthalmopathy. DNA of the CDR3: TGTGCCAGCAGCCCTGGGACAGGGGTTACTGGCTACACCTTC. It encodes CASSPGTGVTGYTF.